These 25 T cell receptor beta chains were all obtained from the same sample, sequenced in a study of T-cell reconstitution after alpha-beta-depleted transplantation in children (dated by TCRdb to 2015 to 2016). Library prep was done by PCR. The run used an Illumina HiSeq 2500. To normalize quantification of the TCRbeta repertoire, the TCR libraries were built with molecular barcoding that relied on unique molecular identifiers. The public reads were run again by TCRdb, first through fastp at Q25 and then through MiXCR, and only productive beta chains were kept. Rows are unified per CDR3 protein, each entry keeping the most common DNA and genes. Here the sample has 600,000 to 800,000 distinct CDR3 sequences; around 13% occur a single time. The ten largest clonotypes hold 0.79% of the sample. This sample's treatment or condition label indicates: allogeneic hematopoietic cell transplantation with graft depleted of TCRalphabeta T cells and CD19 B cells.

The sample here was PBMCs, taken before TCRalphabeta/CD19-depleted stem cell transplant. The receptors were sampled from a girl under 10 years old with congenital amegakaryocytic thrombocytopenia, due to receive a stem cell transplant.

The V gene is TRBV20-1, the J gene TRBJ2-1; 7 bases agree with TRBD2. The CDR3 sequence is 15 residues long. V gave up 2 bases and J gave up 7 bases; unmatched junction bases: 11. Per the germline V gene, CDR1 is DFQATT and CDR2 is SNEGSKA (reference sequence). The CDR3 sequence is CSARNWLADLNEQFF. The DNA for the CDR3 is TGCAGTGCTAGAAATTGGCTAGCGGACCTTAATGAGCAGTTCTTC.

This clonotype was observed many times. The chain uses TRBV6-1 and TRBJ2-5, with D hard to call. The V end was cut by 5 bases, the J end by 1 base, with 14 bases between. Germline V CDR1 and CDR2: MNHNS, SASEGT. The CDR3 is made up of 15 amino acids. The CDR3 spells CASSQTTLLQETQYF. CDR3 DNA sequence: TGTGCCAGCAGTCAAACGACTTTACTCCAAGAGACCCAGTACTTC.

This clonotype was seen more than once but under ten times. The germline gene is not matched at one end of the junction; a read error may be the cause. The chain employs TRBV5-8 and TRBJ2-5; the D gene is possibly TRBD2 (6 bases). CDR1 and CDR2 from the germline V gene are SGHTS and YDEGEE. The CDR3 extends over 12 amino acids. The DNA for the CDR3 is TGTGCCAGCAGCTTGGCCTCCGGCGGGGTGGACTTC. It translates to CASSLASGGVDF.

This clonotype showed up just a few times. This rearrangement joins TRBV7-9 to TRBJ2-1; 9 positions match TRBD2. Germline V gene sequence: CDR1 SEHNR, CDR2 FQNEAQ (reference sequence). CDR3 length: 13 residues. V gave up 5 bases and J gave up 5 bases; unmatched junction bases: 1. In DNA, the CDR3 is TGTGCCAGCAGCCGGACTAGCGACAATGAGCAGTTCTTC. It is translated as CASSRTSDNEQFF.

A word on this clonotype: A much larger clone differs by one base, so this may be a read error. The V call is TRBV12-3 or TRBV12-4, the J call TRBJ1-2; 7 nucleotides agree with TRBD1. J was trimmed by 4 bases and V by 8 bases; bases with no gene match: 10. This CDR3 comprises 14 residues. CDR3 region: CASGSTGSGYGYTF. For the CDR3, the DNA is TGTGCCAGCGGTTCGACAGGGTCGGGCTATGGCTACACCTTC.

This clonotype has just a few counts. The V call is TRBV5-1, the J call TRBJ1-2, with D perhaps matching TRBD1 (5 bases). V dropped 1 base and J dropped 4 bases, with 8 bases sitting between them. CDR1 is SGHRS, CDR2 YFSETQ, per germline. The CDR3 loop spans 13 amino acids. DNA of the CDR3: TGCGCCAGCAGCTTGCGGCAGGGCTATGGCTACACCTTC. It yields the protein CASSLRQGYGYTF.

This clonotype was counted at least ten times. The chain joins TRBV29-1 to TRBJ2-5, with D perhaps TRBD1 (6 bases). The V end lost 3 bases, the J end lost 5 bases, and 16 bases lay between the germline ends. Germline-derived CDR1 and CDR2 are SQVTM and ANQGSEA. The CDR3 extends over 14 amino acids. This CDR3 reads CSVDRSGVEETQYF. DNA of the CDR3: TGCAGCGTTGACCGCTCAGGGGTCGAGGAGACCCAGTACTTC.

This clonotype appeared many times. V is TRBV5-1 and J is TRBJ2-1, with a weak D call TRBD2 (6 bases). Germline V gene lookup returns CDR1 SGHRS and CDR2 YFSETQ. V shed 4 bases and J shed 3 bases, with 17 bases lying between them. The CDR3 consists of 16 residues. The CDR3 loop reads CASSLGTPVGYNEQFF. CDR3 DNA sequence: TGCGCCAGCAGCCTTGGGACTCCCGTTGGCTACAATGAGCAGTTCTTC.

Ten or more counts support this clonotype. This rearrangement joins TRBV28 to TRBJ2-1, with D perhaps matching TRBD1 or TRBD2 (5 bases each). Germline V gives CDR1 MDHEN, CDR2 SYDVKM. The CDR3 has 14 amino acids. V lost 5 bases to trimming and J lost 4 bases, with 12 bases between them. The DNA for the CDR3 is TGTGCCAGCAGTACTCCGGGACGTTACAATGAGCAGTTCTTC. Amino acids: CASSTPGRYNEQFF. Based on the CDR3 plus reference TRBV28 and TRBJ2-1, the full variable domain is DVKVTQSSRYLVKRTGEKVFLECVQDMDHENMFWYRQDPGLGLRLIYFSYDVKMKEKGDIPEGYSVSREKKERFSLILESASTNQTSMYLCASSTPGRYNEQFFGPGTRLTVL.

This chain links TRBV11-2 with TRBJ2-2, with 7 positions matching TRBD2. CDR1 and CDR2 from the germline V gene are SGHAT and FQNNGV. The junction had 6 bases not matched to a gene; V was cut back by 0 bases and J by 5 bases. This CDR3 contains 16 residues. The CDR3 loop reads CASSLDPREGTGELFF. CDR3 DNA sequence: TGTGCCAGCAGCTTAGATCCGAGGGAGGGGACCGGGGAGCTGTTTTTT.

This clonotype was detected only once. The chain joins TRBV29-1 to TRBJ1-2, with TRBD1 as a possible D gene (6 bases). Per germline, CDR1 SQVTM and CDR2 ANQGSEA. V was clipped by 5 bases and J by 4 bases, with 14 bases between them. This CDR3 has 13 amino acids. CDR3 nucleotide sequence: TGCAGCGTTCAAATGGGGGGCTTCTATGGCTACACCTTC. The encoded protein is CSVQMGGFYGYTF.

At least ten counts were recorded for this clonotype. The chain couples TRBV5-1 to TRBJ1-2; D unclear. Germline lookup yields CDR1 SGHRS and CDR2 YFSETQ. Trimming cost V 3 bases and J 4 bases, with 22 bases left between them. The CDR3 is 17 residues long. The CDR3 loop reads CASSSRRVELGFYGYTF. DNA of the CDR3: TGCGCCAGCAGCTCCCGGCGGGTGGAGCTTGGCTTCTATGGCTACACCTTC.

Remarks on this clonotype: A clone one base away is much larger, so this may be a read error. This rearrangement joins TRBV27 to TRBJ2-6; the D is unclear. Trimming shortened V by 3 bases and J by 1 base, and 4 bases separated the two germline ends. CDR3 length equals 14 residues. The germline gives CDR1 MNHEY, CDR2 SMNVEV (reference sequence). The CDR3 DNA is TGTGCCAGCAGTTTCGAATCTGGGGCCAACGTCCTGACTTTC. Protein: CASSFESGANVLTF. Filled out from reference TRBV27 and TRBJ2-6, the complete variable domain reads EAQVTQNPRYLITVTGKKLTVTCSQNMNHEYMSWYRQDPGLGLRQIYYSMNVEVTDKGDVPEGYKVSRKEKRNFPLILESPSPNQTSLYFCASSFESGANVLTFGAGSRLTVL.

This clonotype was recorded many times. The chain joins TRBV28 to TRBJ2-7; 7 nucleotides match TRBD2. The V segment lost 6 bases and the J segment 4 bases; nucleotides outside the gene matches: 6. The CDR3 has 13 residues. In germline, CDR1 is MDHEN, CDR2 SYDVKM. The CDR3, as DNA: TGTGCCAGCAGGACGGGAGGACTGTACGAGCAGTACTTC. Its protein product is CASRTGGLYEQYF. The full variable domain, completed using reference TRBV28 and TRBJ2-7, is DVKVTQSSRYLVKRTGEKVFLECVQDMDHENMFWYRQDPGLGLRLIYFSYDVKMKEKGDIPEGYSVSREKKERFSLILESASTNQTSMYLCASRTGGLYEQYFGPGTRLTVT.

This clonotype was counted only a few times. This chain joins TRBV21-1 and TRBJ2-5; the tabulated D call, TRBD1, remains unverified against the DNA. TRBV21-1 is assigned pseudogene status. The CDR3 has 14 residues. The CDR3 region has the DNA TGTGCCAGCACATCAAGGGACAGAAAAGAGACCCAGTACTTC. This codes for CASTSRDRKETQYF.

The gene calls are TRBV6-1 and TRBJ2-5, with 12 positions matching TRBD2. The CDR3 spans 16 residues. After removal of 3 bases from V and 3 bases from J, the junction contained 5 bases not matched to a gene. Germline V lookup: CDR1 MNHNS, CDR2 SASEGT. CDR3 region: CASSEAGLAGKETQYF. The CDR3 region has the DNA TGTGCCAGCAGTGAGGCCGGACTAGCGGGGAAAGAGACCCAGTACTTC.

The chain employs TRBV5-1 and TRBJ2-1; TRBD2 is a possible D gene (5 bases). The CDR3 contains 17 residues. Germline V gene data show CDR1 as SGHRS and CDR2 as YFSETQ. Trimming stripped 5 bases from V and 5 bases from J, with 23 bases between. The CDR3 DNA sequence: TGCGCCAGCAGGAGGGTCCCACTCGGGATAGGAGACAATGAGCAGTTCTTC. This gives the protein CASRRVPLGIGDNEQFF.

There are a few counts of this clonotype. The V call is TRBV12-3 or TRBV12-4, the J call TRBJ2-1; tentative D call: TRBD1 (5 bases). V lost 6 bases, J lost 0 bases, and 12 bases lay in between. The CDR3 is 15 residues long. The CDR3 bases are TGTGCCAGCAGGACCCGACAGCTCTCCTACAATGAGCAGTTCTTC. As protein: CASRTRQLSYNEQFF.

The CDR3 DNA reads TGTGCCAGCAGTGACATAAACAATGAGCAGTTCTTC. It encodes CASSDINNEQFF. The chain couples TRBV28 to TRBJ2-1, with D unclear. V gave up 5 bases and J gave up 5 bases, with 7 bases separating them. CDR3 length equals 12 residues. Germline loops: CDR1 MDHEN, CDR2 SYDVKM.

This clonotype was recorded at least ten times. The V gene is TRBV5-1, the J gene TRBJ1-2; unclear D gene. CDR1 is SGHRS, CDR2 YFSETQ, per germline. CDR3 length: 16 amino acids. Deletions cut 0 bases from V and 3 bases from J, with 15 bases between. This CDR3 is CASSLGVWLDDYGYTF. CDR3 sequence (DNA): TGCGCCAGCAGCTTGGGGGTCTGGCTTGATGACTATGGCTACACCTTC.

The chain has TRBV3-1 and TRBJ2-5, with D maybe TRBD2 (6 bases). Germline CDR1 LGHDT, CDR2 YNNKEL (reference sequence). V was shortened by 1 base and J by 7 bases, with 19 bases between the two germline ends. There are 16 residues in the CDR3. The CDR3 reads CASSQVGISGDGTQYF. The CDR3 DNA reads as TGTGCCAGCAGCCAAGTTGGTATTTCGGGAGATGGGACCCAGTACTTC.

This clonotype was recorded many times. The chain carries TRBV7-9 and TRBJ2-7; D is possibly TRBD1 (5 bases). Germline V gene sequence: CDR1 SEHNR, CDR2 FQNEAQ (reference sequence). The CDR3 runs 13 residues. V lost 0 bases and J 5 bases, leaving 8 bases between the germline ends. The CDR3, as DNA: TGTGCCAGCAGCTTAGCAGGGGAAGACGAGCAGTACTTC. It translates to CASSLAGEDEQYF.

This chain connects TRBV5-1 to TRBJ2-1, with D perhaps matching TRBD1 or TRBD2 (6 bases each). The CDR3 covers 15 residues. Germline assignment: CDR1 SGHRS and CDR2 YFSETQ. V lost 0 bases to trimming and J lost 5 bases, with 12 bases between them. CDR3 sequence: CASSLGGALNNEQFF. The CDR3 region has the DNA TGCGCCAGCAGCTTGGGGGGGGCGCTAAACAATGAGCAGTTCTTC.

The genes are TRBV27 and TRBJ2-3, with D possibly being TRBD1 (5 bases). The V end was cut by 6 bases, the J end by 6 bases, with 16 bases between. Germline lookup yields CDR1 MNHEY and CDR2 SMNVEV (reference sequence). The CDR3 spans 14 residues. Here the CDR3 DNA reads TGTGCCAGCAGCCAGGCAGGGCCGACCGATACGCAGTATTTT. It codes for CASSQAGPTDTQYF.

This clonotype was seen at least ten times. The gene calls are TRBV20-1 and TRBJ2-3, with D tentatively TRBD2 (5 bases). This CDR3 region has 12 residues. CDR1 and CDR2 (germline): DFQATT, SNEGSKA (reference sequence). Trimming took 0 bases from V and 5 from J, leaving 6 bases between them. The DNA of the CDR3 is TGCAGTGCTAGAGAGAGCGGAGATACGCAGTATTTT. Translated, it gives CSARESGDTQYF.